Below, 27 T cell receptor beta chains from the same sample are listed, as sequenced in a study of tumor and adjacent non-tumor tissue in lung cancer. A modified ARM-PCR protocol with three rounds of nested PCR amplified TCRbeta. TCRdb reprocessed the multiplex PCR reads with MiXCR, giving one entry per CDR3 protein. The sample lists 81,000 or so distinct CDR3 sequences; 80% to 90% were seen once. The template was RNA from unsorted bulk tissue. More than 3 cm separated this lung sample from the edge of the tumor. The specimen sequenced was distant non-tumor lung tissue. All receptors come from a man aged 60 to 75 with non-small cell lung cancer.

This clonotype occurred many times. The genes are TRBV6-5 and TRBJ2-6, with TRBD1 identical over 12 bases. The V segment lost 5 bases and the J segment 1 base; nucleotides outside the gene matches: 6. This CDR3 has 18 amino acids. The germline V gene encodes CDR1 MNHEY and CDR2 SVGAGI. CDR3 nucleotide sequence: TGTGCCAGCAGTATCCGGGACAGGGGGCGGTCTGGGGCCAACGTCCTGACTTTC. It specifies CASSIRDRGRSGANVLTF.

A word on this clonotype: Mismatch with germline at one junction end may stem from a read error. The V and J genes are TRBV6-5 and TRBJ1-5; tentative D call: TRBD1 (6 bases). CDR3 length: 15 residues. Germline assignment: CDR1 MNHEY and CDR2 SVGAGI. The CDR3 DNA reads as TGTGTCAGCTGTTACCTACAGGGAAACAATCAGCCCCAGCATTTT. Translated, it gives CVSCYLQGNNQPQHF.

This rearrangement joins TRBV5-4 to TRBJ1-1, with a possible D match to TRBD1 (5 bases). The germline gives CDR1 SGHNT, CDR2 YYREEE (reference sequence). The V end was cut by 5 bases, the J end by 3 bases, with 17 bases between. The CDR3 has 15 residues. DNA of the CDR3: TGTGCCAGCAGTCCAGATGGGGGGAGGTACACTGAAGCTTTCTTT. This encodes CASSPDGGRYTEAFF.

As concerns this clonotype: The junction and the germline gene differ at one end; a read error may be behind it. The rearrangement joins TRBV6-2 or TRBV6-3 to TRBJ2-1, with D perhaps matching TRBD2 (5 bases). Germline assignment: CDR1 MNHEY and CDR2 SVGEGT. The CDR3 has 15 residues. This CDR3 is CVSGPRCSSYNEQFF. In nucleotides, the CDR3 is TGTGTCAGCGGACCGAGGTGTAGCTCTTACAATGAGCAGTTCTTC.

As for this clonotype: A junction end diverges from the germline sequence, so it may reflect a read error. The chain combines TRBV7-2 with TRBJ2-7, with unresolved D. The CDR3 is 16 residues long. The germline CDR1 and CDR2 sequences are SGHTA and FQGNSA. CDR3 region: CASNLDASGNPYEQYF. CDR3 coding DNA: TGTGCCAGCAACTTAGATGCCTCAGGAAATCCCTACGAGCAGTACTTC.

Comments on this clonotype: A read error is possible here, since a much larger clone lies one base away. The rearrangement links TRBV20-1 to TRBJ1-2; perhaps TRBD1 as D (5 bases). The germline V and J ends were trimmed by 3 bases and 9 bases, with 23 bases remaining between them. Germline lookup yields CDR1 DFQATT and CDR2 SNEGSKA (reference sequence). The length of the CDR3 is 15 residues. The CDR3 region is CSASFFRDPRHSYTF. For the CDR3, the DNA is TGCAGTGCTAGTTTCTTCCGGGACCCCCGCCACAGCTACACCTTC.

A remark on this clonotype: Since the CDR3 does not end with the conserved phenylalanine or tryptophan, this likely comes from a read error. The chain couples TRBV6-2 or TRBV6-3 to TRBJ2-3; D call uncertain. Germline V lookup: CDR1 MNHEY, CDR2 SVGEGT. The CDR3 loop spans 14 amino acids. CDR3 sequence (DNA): TGTGCCAACAGTTACTCGGACAGCACAGATACGCAGTATTTA. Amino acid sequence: CANSYSDSTDTQYL.

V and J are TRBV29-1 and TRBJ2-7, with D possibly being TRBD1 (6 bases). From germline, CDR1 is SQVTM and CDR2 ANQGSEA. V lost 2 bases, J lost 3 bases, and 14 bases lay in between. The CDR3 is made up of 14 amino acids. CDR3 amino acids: CSVEMDSPCYEQYF. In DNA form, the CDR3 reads TGCAGCGTTGAAATGGACAGCCCATGCTACGAGCAGTACTTC.

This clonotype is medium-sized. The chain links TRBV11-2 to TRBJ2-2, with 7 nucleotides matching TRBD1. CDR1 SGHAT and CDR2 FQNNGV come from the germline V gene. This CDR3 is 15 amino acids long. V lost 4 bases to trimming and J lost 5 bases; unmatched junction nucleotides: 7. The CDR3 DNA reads TGTGCCAGCAGCTCGACAGGGATAATTACCGGGGAGCTGTTTTTT. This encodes CASSSTGIITGELFF.

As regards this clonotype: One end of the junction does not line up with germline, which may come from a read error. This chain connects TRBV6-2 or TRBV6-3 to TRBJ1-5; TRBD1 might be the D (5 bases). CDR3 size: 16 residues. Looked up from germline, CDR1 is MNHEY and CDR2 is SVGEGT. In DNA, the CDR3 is TGTGCCAGCAGGCGATATGGACAAAGCGGGAATCAGCCCCCGCATTTT. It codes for CASRRYGQSGNQPPHF.

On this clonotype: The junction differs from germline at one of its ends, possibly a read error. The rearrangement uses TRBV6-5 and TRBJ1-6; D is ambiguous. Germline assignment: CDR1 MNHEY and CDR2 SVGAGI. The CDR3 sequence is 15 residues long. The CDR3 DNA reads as TGTGCCTGCGGCTGGAGACGGCGTGATAATTCGCCCCTCCACTTT. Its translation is CACGWRRRDNSPLHF.

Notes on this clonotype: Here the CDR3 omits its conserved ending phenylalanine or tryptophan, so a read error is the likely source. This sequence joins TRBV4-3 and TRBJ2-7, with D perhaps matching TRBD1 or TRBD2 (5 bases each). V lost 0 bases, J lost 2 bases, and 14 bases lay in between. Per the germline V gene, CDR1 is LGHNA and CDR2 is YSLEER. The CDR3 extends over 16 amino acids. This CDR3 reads CASSQEYRGATYEQYL. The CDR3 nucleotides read TGCGCCAGCAGCCAAGAGTATCGAGGGGCGACCTACGAGCAGTACTTA.

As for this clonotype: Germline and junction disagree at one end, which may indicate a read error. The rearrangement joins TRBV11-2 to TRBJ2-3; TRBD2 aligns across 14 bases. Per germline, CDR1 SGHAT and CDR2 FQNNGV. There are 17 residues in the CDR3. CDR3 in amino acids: CASSQSSTSGRVDTHYF. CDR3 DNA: TGTGCCAGCAGCCAATCCTCGACTAGCGGGAGGGTAGATACGCATTATTTT.

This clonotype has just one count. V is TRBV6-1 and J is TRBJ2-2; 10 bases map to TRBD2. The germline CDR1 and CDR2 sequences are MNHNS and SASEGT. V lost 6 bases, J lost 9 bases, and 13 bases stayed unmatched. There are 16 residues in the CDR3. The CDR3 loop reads CASSSGTSAKTWELFF. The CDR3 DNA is TGTGCCAGCAGCTCCGGGACTAGCGCTAAAACCTGGGAGCTGTTTTTT.

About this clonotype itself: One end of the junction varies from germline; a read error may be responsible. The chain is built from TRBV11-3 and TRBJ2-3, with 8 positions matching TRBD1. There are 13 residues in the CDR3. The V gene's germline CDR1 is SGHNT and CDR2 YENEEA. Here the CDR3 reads CARSFQGADAQYF. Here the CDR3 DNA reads TGTGCCAGGAGCTTCCAGGGGGCAGATGCGCAGTATTTT.

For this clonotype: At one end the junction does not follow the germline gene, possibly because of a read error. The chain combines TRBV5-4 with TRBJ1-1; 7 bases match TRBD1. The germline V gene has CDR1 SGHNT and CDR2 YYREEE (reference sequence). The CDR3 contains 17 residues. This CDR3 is CTSSAGRQGQGDTEAFF. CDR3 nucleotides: TGTACCAGCAGCGCCGGTCGACAGGGACAAGGCGACACTGAAGCTTTCTTC.

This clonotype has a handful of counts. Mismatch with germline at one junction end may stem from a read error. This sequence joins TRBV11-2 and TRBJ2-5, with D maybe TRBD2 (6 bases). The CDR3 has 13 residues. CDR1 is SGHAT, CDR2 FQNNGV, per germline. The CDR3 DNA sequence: TGTGCCAGCAGCTCTATAGGGGAGGAGACCCATTATTTC. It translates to CASSSIGEETHYF.

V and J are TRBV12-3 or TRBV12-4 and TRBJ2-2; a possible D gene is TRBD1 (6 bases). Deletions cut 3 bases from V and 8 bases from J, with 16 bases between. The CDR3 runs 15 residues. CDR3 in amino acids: CASSLGASNIGELFF. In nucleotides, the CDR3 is TGTGCCAGCAGTTTGGGGGCTTCGAACATTGGGGAGCTGTTTTTT.

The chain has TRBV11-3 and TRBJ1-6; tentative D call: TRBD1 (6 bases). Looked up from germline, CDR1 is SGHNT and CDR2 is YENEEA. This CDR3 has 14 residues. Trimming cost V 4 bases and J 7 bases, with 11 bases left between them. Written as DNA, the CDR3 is TGTGCCAGCAGCTCTATAACAGGGAATTCACCCCTCCACTTT. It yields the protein CASSSITGNSPLHF.

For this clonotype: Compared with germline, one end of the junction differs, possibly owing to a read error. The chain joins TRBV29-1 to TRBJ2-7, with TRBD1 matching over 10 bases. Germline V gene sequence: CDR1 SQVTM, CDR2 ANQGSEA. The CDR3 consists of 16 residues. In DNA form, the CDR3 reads TGCAACGTTCAAACCAGGACAGGGGGTGACGAAGACGAGCAGTACTTC. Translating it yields CNVQTRTGGDEDEQYF.

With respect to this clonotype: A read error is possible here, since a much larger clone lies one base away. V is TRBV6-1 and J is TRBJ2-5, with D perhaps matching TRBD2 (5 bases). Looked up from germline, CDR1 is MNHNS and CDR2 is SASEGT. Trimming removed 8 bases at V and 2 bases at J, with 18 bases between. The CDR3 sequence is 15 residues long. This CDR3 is CASCPLAGSQETQYF. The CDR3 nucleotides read TGTGCCAGCTGCCCCCTCGCGGGTTCGCAAGAGACCCAGTACTTC.

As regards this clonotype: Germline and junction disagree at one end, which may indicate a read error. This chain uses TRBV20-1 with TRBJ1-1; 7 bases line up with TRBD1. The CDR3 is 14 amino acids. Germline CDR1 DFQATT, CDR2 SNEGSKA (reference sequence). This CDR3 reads CGARMTGIDTEAFF. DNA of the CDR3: TGCGGTGCTAGAATGACAGGGATAGACACTGAAGCTTTCTTT.

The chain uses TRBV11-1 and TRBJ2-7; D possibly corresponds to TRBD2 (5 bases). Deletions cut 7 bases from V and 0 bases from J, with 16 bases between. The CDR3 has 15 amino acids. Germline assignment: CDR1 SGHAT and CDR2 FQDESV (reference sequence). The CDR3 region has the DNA TGTGCCAGCAACTCACCGGGTAGCGACTCCTACGAGCAGTACTTC. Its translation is CASNSPGSDSYEQYF.

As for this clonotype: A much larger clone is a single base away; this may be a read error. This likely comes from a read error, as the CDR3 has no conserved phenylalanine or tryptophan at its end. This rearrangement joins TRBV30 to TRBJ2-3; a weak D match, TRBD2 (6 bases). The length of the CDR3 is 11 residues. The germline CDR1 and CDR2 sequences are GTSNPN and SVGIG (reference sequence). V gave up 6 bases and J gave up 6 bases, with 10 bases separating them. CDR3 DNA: TGTGCCTGCCTCCGGGGGGATACGCAGTATTAT. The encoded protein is CACLRGDTQYY.

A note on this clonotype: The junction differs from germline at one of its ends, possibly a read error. The CDR3 DNA is TGCGCCATCAGCCAAGAGGCGGTGTCTGGGGCCAACGTTGTGACTTTC. Encoded protein: CAISQEAVSGANVVTF. The rearrangement links TRBV4-3 to TRBJ2-6; TRBD1 might be the D (5 bases). The CDR3 covers 16 residues. Looked up from germline, CDR1 is LGHNA and CDR2 is YSLEER.

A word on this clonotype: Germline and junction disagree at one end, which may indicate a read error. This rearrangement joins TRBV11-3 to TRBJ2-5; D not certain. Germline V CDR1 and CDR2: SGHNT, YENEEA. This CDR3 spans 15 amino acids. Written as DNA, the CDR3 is TGTGCCAGCATCTTAGAAAAGGTGTACCAAGAGACCCAGTATTTC. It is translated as CASILEKVYQETQYF. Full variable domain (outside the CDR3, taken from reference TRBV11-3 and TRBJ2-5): EAGVVQSPRYKIIEKKQPVAFWCNPISGHNTLYWYLQNLGQGPELLIRYENEEAVDDSQLPKDRFSAERLKGVDSTLKIQPAELGDSAVYLCASILEKVYQETQYFGPGTRLLVL.

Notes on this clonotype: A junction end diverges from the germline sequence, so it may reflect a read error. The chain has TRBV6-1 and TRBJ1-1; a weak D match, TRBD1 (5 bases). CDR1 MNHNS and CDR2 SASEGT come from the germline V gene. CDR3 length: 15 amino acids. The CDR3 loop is CVSSDGPGVGTEAFF. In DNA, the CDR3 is TGTGTCAGCAGCGATGGGCCGGGGGTCGGAACTGAAGCTTTCTTT.